This record looks at one TCR beta chain sequence and its context. Its antigen remains undetermined. Base-call qualities are not available, and no considerably larger clone is one nucleotide away. The CDR3 runs 13 amino acids, cysteine and phenylalanine included. Only CDR3 DNA remains: 39 bases, in frame from the first base. V is trimmed back by 7 bases and J by 8 bases, and the junction contains 5 bases that no gene match accounts for. This sample stems from a study of blood T cell repertoires in COVID-19 (dated by TCRdb to 2018 to 2021). With respect to the entire study: Samples covering the acute and convalescent phases of COVID-19 were provided by collaborators in the United States, Italy and Spain. The material from the prospective study consisted of cDNA or gDNA derived from T cells, B-cell-depleted T cells, or PBMCs. Deeply sampled blood TCRbeta repertoires from subjects exposed to, actively infected with, or recovered from COVID-19 were included in the dataset. The repertoires were released in a freely available public database intended as a resource for research on the immune response to SARS-CoV-2. Samples came from the ongoing ImmuneRACE study (first 160 participants) plus 1,254 subjects from 6 global collaborators. The sample metadata nearly always contained a de-identified subject ID, COVID-19 status, age in years and sex. Where HLA class I and class II types were available, the types were taken from metadata supplied by the sample provider, not from assay-based typing. Paper-wide results and their limitations: Clinical and demographic metadata were provided uncurated, with the amount varying by source and participant.

The immunoSEQ Assay, a bias-controlled multiplex PCR, was used to amplify TCRbeta CDR3 regions from genomic DNA. The original methods were these. The number of nucleated cells in each sample was estimated from the amplification of reference gene primers within the assay. To quantify the absolute abundance of each unique TCRbeta CDR3 rearrangement, sequence reads were collapsed and filtered. For each sample, productive Simpson clonality was calculated as the square root of Simpson's diversity index across productive rearrangements. In its TCRdb copy, this immuneACCESS table keeps in-frame sequences only and misses some clones. Where compared with another copy, unresolved V genes explain less than half of these, and the others have no known cause. The DNA was the basis for D and trimming; V, J and clone size are from that table. The sample contains around 79,000 clones, around nine tenths of them found a single time. In total, the top ten clones hold about 15% of the sample.

The collaborating institutions used their own protocols to collect whole blood in K2EDTA tubes. Collaborator samples were shipped for TCRbeta analysis as frozen whole blood, isolated PBMCs, or DNA extracted from either sample type. The TCR comes from a man in his 70s with active or convalescent COVID-19. The sample taken for sequencing was peripheral blood. The chain links TRBV12-3 or TRBV12-4 with TRBJ1-6, and TRBD1 aligns with 7 junction nucleotides. CDR3 region: CASTGTVHSPLHF. Here is the DNA: TGTGCCAGCACTGGGACAGTGCATTCACCCCTCCACTTT.